This T cell receptor beta chain was recovered during a study of shared clonotypes between healthy human individuals. General observations from the study: Estimated clonotype richness was generally higher in naive than memory subsets.

A split of CD4+ cells into CD45RA+ naive and CD45RA-negative memory subsets was performed. Germline CDR1 MNHEY, CDR2 SVGAGI. The CDR3 consists of 14 residues. V trimming: 8 bases; J trimming: 0 bases; junction bases outside the gene matches: 6. On this clone: Its antigen is not identified.

Generated by immunoSEQ multiplex PCR, the TCRdb table keeps only in-frame clones and is missing some. Among over 2 million clones listed, 80% to 95% were seen once. The TCR sequence derives from a man younger than 30 in good health. Some clones in this sample may be carry-over from other donors' samples. The specimen was naive CD4+ T cells from PBMCs. Sample subset: CD45RA+ positively selected. V and J are TRBV6-5 and TRBJ2-7; 8 nucleotides match TRBD1. In DNA, the CDR3 is TGTGCCAGCCAGGGACAGGAGTACTCCTACGAGCAGTACTTC. It yields the protein CASQGQEYSYEQYF.